The text below deals with one T cell receptor (beta chain). The antigen is not known. The data stem from a study of cytomegalovirus exposure and HLA in healthy donors. Overall study results and limits: Apart from CMV serostatus, no immune exposure information was available. Sequencing had likely introduced a cluster of highly shared sequence variants as an artifact.

Germline V gives CDR1 SGHRS, CDR2 YFSETQ. After removal of 6 bases from V and 2 bases from J, the junction contained 12 bases not matched to a gene. This CDR3 has 16 amino acids. It was with 60 Vbeta and 13 Jbeta primers that the PCR ran. The authors' processing: Roughly 12 million shared chains were among approximately 87 million unique TCR beta chains counted in a later analysis. This table comes from immunoSEQ multiplex PCR, and its TCRdb copy is limited to in-frame clones, with some not included. V and J calls plus clone size are reproduced from that table; the DNA served to infer D and trimming. This table has some 90,000 clones, just over 70% appearing once.

Input material: PBMCs. This rearrangement joins TRBV5-1 to TRBJ1-2, with 8 bases matching TRBD1. This clonotype was sampled from a man aged 55 to 70 in good health and CMV-seronegative. CDR3 protein: CASTIQGGQDNYGYTF. CDR3 nucleotide sequence: TGCGCCAGCACCATCCAGGGGGGACAGGACAACTATGGCTACACCTTC.